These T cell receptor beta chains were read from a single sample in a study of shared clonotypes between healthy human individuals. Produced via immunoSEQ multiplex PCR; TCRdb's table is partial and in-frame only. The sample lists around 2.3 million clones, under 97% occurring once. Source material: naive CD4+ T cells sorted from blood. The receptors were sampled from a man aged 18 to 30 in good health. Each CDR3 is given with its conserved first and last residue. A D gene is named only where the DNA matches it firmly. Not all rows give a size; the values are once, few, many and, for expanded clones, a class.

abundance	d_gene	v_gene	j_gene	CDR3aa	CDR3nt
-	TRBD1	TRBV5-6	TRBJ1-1	CASSVGQENTEAFF	TGTGCCAGCAGCGTGGGACAGGAGAACACTGAAGCTTTCTTT
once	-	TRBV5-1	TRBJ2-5	CASSPTVQETQYF	TGCGCCAGCAGCCCGACTGTGCAAGAGACCCAGTACTTC
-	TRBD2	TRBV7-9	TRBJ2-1	CASSQRLAGGHYNEQFF	TGTGCCAGCAGCCAAAGACTAGCGGGAGGGCACTACAATGAGCAGTTCTTC
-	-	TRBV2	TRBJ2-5	CASRLDWQETQYF	TGTGCCAGCAGGCTGGACTGGCAAGAGACCCAGTACTTC
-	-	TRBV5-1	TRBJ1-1	CASSLRGDKTTEAFF	TGCGCCAGCAGCTTGAGGGGAGATAAAACCACTGAAGCTTTCTTT
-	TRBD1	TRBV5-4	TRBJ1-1	CASSGTDRGGGEAFF	TGTGCCAGCAGCGGGACGGACAGGGGCGGAGGAGAAGCTTTCTTT
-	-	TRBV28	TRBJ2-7	CASSLRQQSEQYF	TGTGCCAGCAGTTTAAGGCAGCAATCCGAGCAGTACTTC
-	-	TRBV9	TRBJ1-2	CASSDGQGKPFYGYTF	TGTGCCAGCAGCGACGGGCAGGGGAAACCTTTCTATGGCTACACCTTC
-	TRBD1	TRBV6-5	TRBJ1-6	CASSRLDRGNSPLHF	TGTGCCAGCAGTCGGTTGGACAGGGGGAATTCACCCCTCCACTTT
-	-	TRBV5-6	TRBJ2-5	CASSFFGSAPETQYF	TGTGCCAGCAGCTTCTTTGGCTCCGCGCCAGAGACCCAGTACTTC
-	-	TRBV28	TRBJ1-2	CASLPGGSNYGYTF	TGTGCCAGCCTCCCCGGTGGGAGTAACTATGGCTACACCTTC
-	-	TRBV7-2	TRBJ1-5	CASSLTGDQPQHF	TGTGCCAGCAGCTTGACGGGTGATCAGCCCCAGCATTTT
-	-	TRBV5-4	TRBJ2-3	CASSLSGARDTQYF	TGTGCCAGCAGCTTGTCAGGGGCCCGCGATACGCAGTATTTT
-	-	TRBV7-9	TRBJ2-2	CASSANVLTGELFF	TGTGCCAGCAGCGCTAACGTATTGACCGGGGAGCTGTTTTTT
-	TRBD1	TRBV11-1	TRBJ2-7	CASSLGGTGAGYEQYF	TGTGCCAGCAGCTTAGGGGGGACAGGCGCGGGCTACGAGCAGTACTTC
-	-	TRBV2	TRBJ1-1	CASTLGGSTEAFF	TGTGCCAGCACCCTCGGGGGGAGCACTGAAGCTTTCTTT
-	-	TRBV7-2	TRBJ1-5	CASSLTQGKQPQHF	TGTGCCAGCAGCTTAACGCAGGGGAAACAGCCCCAGCATTTT
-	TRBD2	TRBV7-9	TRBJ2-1	CASSPPGLAGVNEQFF	TGTGCCAGCAGCCCCCCGGGACTAGCGGGAGTAAATGAGCAGTTCTTC
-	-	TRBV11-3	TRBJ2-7	CASSLAESYEQYF	TGTGCCAGCAGCTTAGCGGAGTCCTACGAGCAGTACTTC
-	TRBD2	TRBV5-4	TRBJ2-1	CASSPGTSGGRLSYNEQFF	TGTGCCAGCAGCCCGGGGACTAGCGGGGGGCGCCTCTCCTACAATGAGCAGTTCTTC
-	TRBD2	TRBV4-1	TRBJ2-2	CASSQVPGLAGGYGELFF	TGCGCCAGCAGCCAAGTACCCGGACTAGCGGGGGGCTACGGGGAGCTGTTTTTT
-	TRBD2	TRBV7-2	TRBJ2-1	CASSLGLAVGNEQFF	TGTGCCAGCAGCTTGGGACTAGCGGTCGGCAATGAGCAGTTCTTC
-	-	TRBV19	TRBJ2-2	CASRPTYRTPNTGELFF	TGTGCCAGTAGGCCTACTTATAGGACACCGAACACCGGGGAGCTGTTTTTT
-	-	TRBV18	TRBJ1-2	CASSSTLGLANYGYTF	TGTGCCAGCTCATCCACCTTGGGACTAGCTAACTATGGCTACACCTTC
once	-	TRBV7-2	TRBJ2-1	CASSYGESSYNEQFF	TGTGCCAGCAGCTATGGCGAAAGCTCCTACAATGAGCAGTTCTTC
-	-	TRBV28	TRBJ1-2	CAGSPRWVPTNYGYTF	TGTGCCGGCAGCCCCAGATGGGTACCAACTAACTATGGCTACACCTTC
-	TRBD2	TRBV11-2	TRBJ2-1	CASSLPGGPYNEQFF	TGTGCCAGCAGCTTACCGGGAGGGCCCTACAATGAGCAGTTCTTC
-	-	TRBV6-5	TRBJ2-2	CASSPANTGELFF	TGTGCCAGCAGTCCGGCGAACACCGGGGAGCTGTTTTTT
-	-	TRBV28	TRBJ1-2	CASSLARDYGYTF	TGTGCCAGCAGTTTGGCCAGGGACTATGGCTACACCTTC
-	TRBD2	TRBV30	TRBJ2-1	CAWRPSGGRLNEQFF	TGTGCCTGGAGGCCTAGCGGGGGGAGGTTGAATGAGCAGTTCTTC
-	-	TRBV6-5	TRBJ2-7	CASSYRPGRFSYEQYF	TGTGCCAGCAGTTACAGACCAGGGAGGTTCTCCTACGAGCAGTACTTC
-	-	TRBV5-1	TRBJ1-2	CASSLDVNYGYTF	TGCGCCAGCAGCTTGGATGTCAACTATGGCTACACCTTC
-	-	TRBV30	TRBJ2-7	CAWSDGLYQSSYGQYF	TGTGCCTGGAGTGACGGACTCTATCAGAGCTCCTACGGGCAGTACTTC
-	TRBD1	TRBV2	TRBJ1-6	CASSRGQGSPLHF	TGTGCCAGCAGTCGGGGACAGGGTTCACCCCTCCACTTT
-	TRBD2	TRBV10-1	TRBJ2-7	CASSKSGTSVYEQYF	TGCGCCAGCAGTAAATCCGGGACTAGCGTCTACGAGCAGTACTTC
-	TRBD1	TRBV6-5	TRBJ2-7	CASSYSGQGARYEQYF	TGTGCCAGCAGTTACTCCGGACAGGGGGCTAGGTACGAGCAGTACTTC
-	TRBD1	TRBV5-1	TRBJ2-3	CASSRGGQDVDTQYF	TGCGCCAGCAGCCGAGGGGGACAGGACGTGGATACGCAGTATTTT
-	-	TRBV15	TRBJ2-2	CATRSVGNTGELFF	TGTGCCACTAGAAGTGTAGGGAACACCGGGGAGCTGTTTTTT
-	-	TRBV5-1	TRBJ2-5	CASSLAFTGWQETQYF	TGCGCCAGCAGCTTGGCCTTTACAGGGTGGCAAGAGACCCAGTACTTC
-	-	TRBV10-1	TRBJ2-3	CASSGGREPTDTQYF	TGCGCCAGCAGTGGGGGGCGGGAGCCCACAGATACGCAGTATTTT
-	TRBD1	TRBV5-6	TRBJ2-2	CASSLRGRRDTGELFF	TGTGCCAGCAGCTTGAGGGGGCGCCGCGACACCGGGGAGCTGTTTTTT
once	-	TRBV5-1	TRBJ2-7	CASSTLSQYRDEQYF	TGCGCCAGCAGCACTCTTTCCCAATACAGGGACGAGCAGTACTTC
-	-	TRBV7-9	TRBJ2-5	CASSLTTPSDQYF	TGTGCCAGCAGCTTAACCACCCCGAGCGACCAGTACTTC
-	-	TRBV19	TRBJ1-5	CASSTIGDSNQPQHF	TGTGCCAGTAGCACTATCGGGGATAGCAATCAGCCCCAGCATTTT
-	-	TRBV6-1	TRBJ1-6	CASSEYPPGSPLHF	TGTGCCAGCAGTGAATACCCCCCCGGATCACCCCTCCACTTT
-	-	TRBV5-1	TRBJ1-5	CASSPGTPYSNQPQHF	TGCGCCAGCAGCCCCGGGACACCGTATAGCAATCAGCCCCAGCATTTT
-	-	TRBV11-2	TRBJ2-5	CASSLDGRQETQYF	TGTGCCAGCAGCTTAGATGGGCGCCAAGAGACCCAGTACTTC
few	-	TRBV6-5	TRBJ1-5	CASSSTGLQPQHF	TGTGCCAGCAGTTCTACAGGGTTGCAGCCCCAGCATTTT
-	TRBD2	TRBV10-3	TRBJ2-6	CAISDLAENWGANVLTF	TGTGCCATCAGTGACCTAGCGGAAAACTGGGGGGCCAACGTCCTGACTTTC
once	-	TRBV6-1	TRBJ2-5	CASVRTEGETQYF	TGTGCCAGCGTGAGGACTGAGGGGGAGACCCAGTACTTC
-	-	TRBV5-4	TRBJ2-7	CASSLTGAGEQYF	TGTGCCAGCAGCTTGACGGGGGCGGGCGAGCAGTACTTC